A selection of T cell receptor beta chains follows, all from one sample in a study of blood T cell repertoires in COVID-19. Measured with immunoSEQ multiplex PCR; TCRdb has only the in-frame clones, and not every one. The data show under 250,000 clones, with more than 75% seen just once and over 9% held by the top ten. What was sequenced was peripheral blood. These receptors were taken from an elderly man with acute or convalescent COVID-19. Both conserved end residues are trimmed from each CDR3. Clone size appears in some rows only: once, few, many, or a class for an expanded clone.

V	J	size	CDR3
TRBV3-1/TRBV3-2	TRBJ2-3	-	ASSQVQRGCTDTQY
TRBV20-1	TRBJ1-2	-	SASRQGGIYGYT
TRBV7-2	TRBJ2-7	once	ASSLTLRQSYEQY
TRBV19	TRBJ1-1	-	ASSIDGDTEAF
TRBV5-4	TRBJ2-4	-	ASTLGLPTGANIQY
TRBV20-1	TRBJ2-2	-	SASVQATGELF
TRBV11-2	TRBJ1-2	-	ASSLSRIRYGYT
TRBV6-5	TRBJ1-5	-	ASSYSLGDQPQH
TRBV6-1	TRBJ2-6	-	ASSEALAAGANVLT
TRBV28	TRBJ1-1	-	ASFVMANTEAF
TRBV27	TRBJ1-6	-	ASSDDRGYNSPLH
TRBV7-9	TRBJ2-7	-	ASSLGDRVGGEQY
TRBV6-1	TRBJ1-1	-	ASSEVRGNTEAF
TRBV28	TRBJ2-1	-	ASTERGGVTMSQF
TRBV7-9	TRBJ1-4	-	ASSLEEAGEKLF
TRBV12-3/TRBV12-4	TRBJ1-6	-	ASSFKGNSPLH
TRBV15	TRBJ2-7	-	ATSRGGLSYEQY
TRBV11-2	TRBJ1-2	-	ASSDDRESYGYT
TRBV10-3	TRBJ1-2	few	AISDRASGEIGYT
TRBV7-9	TRBJ1-2	-	ASGMAGASGYT
TRBV7-9	TRBJ2-7	-	ASSLVRGFLAGGAYEQY
TRBV7-2	TRBJ1-4	-	ASSLAGGGNEKLF
TRBV2	TRBJ2-7	few	ASGQGAYEQY
TRBV6-1	TRBJ2-1	-	ASSEPGVRTQF
TRBV19	TRBJ1-5	-	ASKSGAGSNQPQH
TRBV7-8	TRBJ2-7	-	ASSPKAGGPYEQY
TRBV5-4	TRBJ2-5	-	ASSGQGQETQY
TRBV3-1/TRBV3-2	TRBJ1-2	-	ASSQEWGGSGYT
TRBV6-4	TRBJ2-2	few	ALGGGADTGELF
TRBV2	TRBJ2-4	-	ASSEDSGAKNIQY
TRBV10-1	TRBJ1-2	-	ASSGGNYGYT
TRBV4-3	TRBJ2-5	-	ASSPGTGAIETQY
TRBV28	TRBJ1-2	-	ASRGTDYGYT
TRBV2	TRBJ2-3	-	ASSGGSTDTQY
TRBV28	TRBJ1-6	-	ASSPSGTGQNSPLH
TRBV5-1	TRBJ2-4	-	ASSLAVGGGNIQY
TRBV2	TRBJ2-2	once	ASSEEAGGTGELF
TRBV6-4	TRBJ2-2	-	ASSALGLAGGPGELF
TRBV10-3	TRBJ2-7	-	AIFVPRAYEQY
TRBV3-1/TRBV3-2	TRBJ1-2	-	ASSQRGSARSYGYT
TRBV19	TRBJ2-5	-	ASSIGGTAEETQY
TRBV6-5	TRBJ2-3	-	ASSSYRGITDTQY
TRBV7-2	TRBJ1-6	-	ASRQVYNSPLH
TRBV5-1	TRBJ2-7	once	ASSLGQGDYEQY
TRBV11-2	TRBJ1-1	-	ASSSPRGGTEAF
TRBV11-2	TRBJ1-2	-	ASSPSGYGYT
TRBV7-9	TRBJ2-7	-	ASSSTGLAGEEQY
TRBV19	TRBJ1-2	-	ASSIDRGQLYGYT
TRBV5-1	TRBJ2-3	-	ASSTPGQGDTQY
TRBV6-2/TRBV6-3	TRBJ2-4	-	ASSYQDIQY
TRBV27	TRBJ2-1	-	GSKRSGAGGGNEQF
TRBV3-1/TRBV3-2	TRBJ2-1	-	ASSLSGTSGGEQF
TRBV4-2	TRBJ1-2	once	ASSQAGVPTLGYT
TRBV5-1	TRBJ1-2	-	ASSQGTGAANYGYT